The TCR beta chain under discussion was sequenced for a study of blood T cell repertoires in COVID-19. Looking at the study overall: The samples span acute and convalescent COVID-19 from the United States, Italy and Spain. T cells, B-cell-depleted T cells, or PBMCs supplied cDNA or gDNA.

As originally analysed: Using reference gene primer amplification, nucleated cell counts were estimated. Clones were read by immunoSEQ multiplex PCR, and TCRdb kept only the in-frame ones, dropping some. V and J calls and clone size follow that table, whereas D and trimming were derived from the DNA. The sample contains around 200,000 clones, around 83% of which appear only once. The CDR3 has 18 amino acids. Sequences were obtained from peripheral blood. The rearrangement links TRBV21-1 to TRBJ1-1; TRBD1 is taken as the D call from the table, unchecked against the DNA. TRBV21-1 is deemed a pseudogene. This TCR came from a man aged 35 to 55 with active or convalescent COVID-19. This chain's CDR3 is CASSIHKGTEILDTEAFF. The CDR3 DNA follows: TGTGCCAGCAGCATCCATAAGGGGACAGAAATCCTGGACACTGAAGCTTTCTTT.